This T cell receptor (beta chain) appears in the sequencing data of a study of control samples from healthy donors and cancer patients. The method was immunoSEQ multiplex PCR; TCRdb's version includes in-frame clones alone and lacks a portion of them. Found here are under 450,000 clones, more than 80% of them singletons; the top ten hold just under 6.5%. The CDR3 has 19 residues. The J segment lost 6 bases and the V segment lost 4 bases, leaving 17 bases of the junction unmatched. From germline, CDR1 is SGHNT and CDR2 YYREEE (reference sequence). The chain links TRBV5-4 to TRBJ2-2; 11 nucleotides line up with TRBD2. The clonotype comes from a man aged 35 to 55 with head and neck cancer. Sequencing was performed on PBMCs. The CDR3 nucleotides are TGTGCCAGCAGCGGGGGGGGACTAGCGGCCTTCTGGCAGGCCGGGGAGCTGTTTTTT. Encoded protein: CASSGGGLAAFWQAGELFF.